This T cell receptor (beta chain) comes out of a study of regulatory T cells in long-lasting Graves disease. General study points: Relative to newly diagnosed Graves' patients, persistent ones had lower TCR diversity.

Noted time point: persistent/refractory GD, antithyroid drugs over 5 years with positive TRAb. Scientists built the TCR library using RNA that was extracted from PBMCs. V was pared by 4 bases and J by 2 bases, with 6 bases of the junction left unmatched. This CDR3 comprises 17 residues. This clonotype was recorded many times. Its antigen remains unidentified. Arm-PCR of CDR3 regions with iRepertoire HTBI primers generated TCR beta libraries. In TCRdb, the multiplex PCR reads were re-called with MiXCR into one record per CDR3 protein. In the table there are about 660,000 distinct CDR3 sequences, about 32% of which are singletons.

The TCR was taken from a female donor with Graves disease. This chain connects TRBV12-3 or TRBV12-4 to TRBJ2-7; 15 nucleotides agree with TRBD2. Sequences were derived from peripheral blood mononuclear cells (PBMCs), sampled when the disease was refractory, from a patient treated with antithyroid drugs. The CDR3 region has the DNA TGTGCCAGCAGTTCTGGACTAGCGGGAGGGATTACCTACGAGCAGTACTTC. This gives the protein CASSSGLAGGITYEQYF.